This T cell receptor beta chain originates from a study of cytomegalovirus exposure and HLA in healthy donors. Vbeta (60) and Jbeta (13) primers were used in the PCR. Produced via immunoSEQ multiplex PCR; TCRdb's table is partial and in-frame only. This sample has 150,000 to 200,000 clones; around three quarters occur once, and the top ten carry about 2.5%. The TCR originated in a woman aged 50 to 60 in good health and CMV-seronegative. Sequencing was performed on PBMCs.

CDR3 sequence reads: CASSTPRQGNEKLFF. The CDR3 DNA sequence: TGTGCCAGCTCAACTCCGAGACAGGGAAATGAAAAACTGTTTTTT. The V and J genes are TRBV28 and TRBJ1-4, with TRBD1 matching over 7 bases. This CDR3 has 15 amino acids. Germline CDR1 and CDR2: MDHEN and SYDVKM. V trimming: 8 bases; J trimming: 5 bases; junction bases outside the gene matches: 11.